This T cell receptor beta chain is from a study of T cell responses to AZD1222 COVID-19 vaccine. Broader study findings: Spike regions recognized by vaccine-associated CD4 TCRs spanned the protein, led by 160-218 and 743-854. Possibly, clonal diversity was underestimated; donors were largely white British and included more females. Of the AZD1222 recipients, only five or six were seropositive at baseline.

Worth noting for this clone: Its antigen remains unknown.

Germline V gene sequence: CDR1 MGHDK, CDR2 SYGVNS. V lost 6 bases and J 7 bases, leaving 13 bases between the germline ends. There are 14 residues in the CDR3. Generated by immunoSEQ multiplex PCR, the TCRdb table keeps only in-frame clones and is missing some. The sample has around 180,000 clones, 94% seen once. The sample in question was peripheral blood, obtained 28 days after the second AZD1222 dose. This receptor was obtained from an adult who received the AZD1222 COVID-19 vaccine. This rearrangement joins TRBV25-1 to TRBJ1-6; D may be TRBD1 (5 bases). This chain's CDR3 is CASRTSGENSPLHF. The CDR3 region has the DNA TGTGCCAGCAGGACTTCGGGGGAAAATTCACCCCTCCACTTT.